The 27 T cell receptor beta chains below were found in one sample sequenced in a study of T cell repertoires and HLA-DP antigens. Profiled with immunoSEQ multiplex PCR; TCRdb holds only in-frame clones, not every one. The sample gives approximately 90,000 clones, around nine tenths of which show up once; 1.7% is in the top ten. These receptors' targets are unknown. Sequenced input: CD4+ T cells from PBMCs. The receptors were gathered from a man between 45 and 60 years old in good health and CMV-seronegative.

This chain connects TRBV11-2 to TRBJ2-2; no firm D call. Trimming stripped 0 bases from V and 1 base from J, with 6 bases between. The CDR3 sequence is 15 residues long. CDR1 and CDR2 from the germline V gene are SGHAT and FQNNGV. In DNA form, the CDR3 reads TGTGCCAGCAGCTTAGAACGGATGAACACCGGGGAGCTGTTTTTT. Its protein product is CASSLERMNTGELFF. Supplemented by reference TRBV11-2 and TRBJ2-2, the full variable domain reads EAGVAQSPRYKIIEKRQSVAFWCNPISGHATLYWYQQILGQGPKLLIQFQNNGVVDDSQLPKDRFSAERLKGVDSTLKIQPAKLEDSAVYLCASSLERMNTGELFFGEGSRLTVL.

The gene calls are TRBV5-1 and TRBJ1-1, with 9 nucleotides matching TRBD1. The J segment lost 1 base and the V segment lost 9 bases, leaving 13 bases of the junction unmatched. The CDR3 covers 16 residues. Germline V lookup: CDR1 SGHRS, CDR2 YFSETQ. CDR3 loop: CATNQQPGQGNTEAFF. CDR3 nucleotide sequence: TGCGCCACCAATCAACAACCGGGACAGGGGAACACTGAAGCTTTCTTT. Based on the CDR3 plus reference TRBV5-1 and TRBJ1-1, the full variable domain is KAGVTQTPRYLIKTRGQQVTLSCSPISGHRSVSWYQQTPGQGLQFLFEYFSETQRNKGNFPGRFSGRQFSNSRSEMNVSTLELGDSALYLCATNQQPGQGNTEAFFGQGTRLTVV.

The chain links TRBV19 to TRBJ1-1; the D gene is possibly TRBD1 (5 bases). Germline V lookup: CDR1 LNHDA, CDR2 SQIVND (reference sequence). Between the trimmed V and J ends, which lost 2 bases and 6 bases, there was a span of 10 bases. There are 13 residues in the CDR3. The CDR3 bases are TGTGCCAGTAGTATATCGGGACTTTCTGAAGCTTTCTTT. It translates to CASSISGLSEAFF.

This clone has a single count. The chain carries TRBV7-6 and TRBJ2-7; 8 bases are shared with TRBD2. Trimming at V came to 5 bases and at J to 6 bases, leaving 12 bases not matched to a gene. Per germline, CDR1 SGHVS and CDR2 FNYEAQ. The CDR3 is made up of 15 amino acids. CDR3 protein: CASSRSPGLDAEQYF. The CDR3 DNA reads as TGTGCCAGCAGCAGAAGTCCGGGACTAGACGCCGAGCAGTACTTC. The variable domain in full, with the rest retrieved from reference TRBV7-6 and TRBJ2-7, is GAGVSQSPRYKVTKRGQDVALRCDPISGHVSLYWYRQALGQGPEFLTYFNYEAQQDKSGLPNDRFSAERPEGSISTLTIQRTEQRDSAMYRCASSRSPGLDAEQYFGPGTRLTVT.

The chain combines TRBV7-8 with TRBJ1-1; D is perhaps TRBD1 (5 bases). The V gene's germline CDR1 is SGHVS and CDR2 FQNEAQ. This CDR3 is 17 amino acids long. Trimming removed 2 bases at V and 1 base at J, with 17 bases between. CDR3 DNA sequence: TGTGCCAGCAGCTTAAGAGGGGCCGGACGTCAGAACACTGAAGCTTTCTTT. Translating it yields CASSLRGAGRQNTEAFF.

V gene TRBV11-2 combines with J gene TRBJ2-1; perhaps TRBD1 as D (5 bases). Germline V CDR1 and CDR2: SGHAT, FQNNGV. The V end was cut by 4 bases, the J end by 0 bases, with 7 bases between. The CDR3 is 14 amino acids. CDR3 residues: CASSYRGSYNEQFF. The CDR3 DNA follows: TGTGCCAGCAGCTATAGGGGCTCCTACAATGAGCAGTTCTTC.

The gene calls are TRBV4-3 and TRBJ2-1; D perhaps matches TRBD2 (6 bases). Germline V gene lookup returns CDR1 LGHNA and CDR2 YSLEER. V was shortened by 0 bases and J by 1 base, with 19 bases between the two germline ends. CDR3 length equals 19 residues. CDR3: CASSQEPGGRAGSYNEQFF. DNA of the CDR3: TGCGCCAGCAGCCAAGAGCCAGGAGGGCGGGCGGGATCCTACAATGAGCAGTTCTTC.

This clone was seen a single time. V and J are TRBV5-4 and TRBJ2-5; TRBD2 aligns across 10 bases. CDR3 length: 17 amino acids. Trimming removed 4 bases from V and 6 bases from J; junction bases left unmatched: 15. Germline V gene data show CDR1 as SGHNT and CDR2 as YYREEE (reference sequence). CDR3 protein: CASSPGTLAGVGKTQYF. DNA for the CDR3: TGTGCCAGCAGCCCAGGAACTCTAGCGGGAGTTGGGAAGACCCAGTACTTC.

This chain joins TRBV5-1 and TRBJ2-1, with D unresolved. This CDR3 region has 13 residues. V was cut by 4 bases and J by 5 bases, with 10 bases left in between. The V gene's germline CDR1 is SGHRS and CDR2 YFSETQ. CDR3 amino acids: CASSGIQDNEQFF. In DNA form, the CDR3 reads TGCGCCAGCAGCGGGATACAAGACAATGAGCAGTTCTTC. The full variable domain, rest sourced from reference TRBV5-1 and TRBJ2-1, is KAGVTQTPRYLIKTRGQQVTLSCSPISGHRSVSWYQQTPGQGLQFLFEYFSETQRNKGNFPGRFSGRQFSNSRSEMNVSTLELGDSALYLCASSGIQDNEQFFGPGTRLTVL.

There are many counts of this clone. CDR3 sequence reads: CASGGFAGELFF. For the CDR3, the DNA is TGTGCCAGCGGTGGGTTCGCCGGGGAGCTGTTTTTT. J is TRBJ2-2 and V is TRBV2; D gene ambiguous. The CDR3 totals 12 residues. The V gene lost 8 bases and the J gene lost 6 bases, with 10 bases spanning the gap. Germline V gene lookup returns CDR1 SNHLY and CDR2 FYNNEI.

The rearrangement uses TRBV11-2 and TRBJ2-7, with D unresolved. Deletions cut 4 bases from V and 3 bases from J, with 10 bases between. Germline CDR1 is SGHAT and CDR2 is FQNNGV. The CDR3 length is 13 residues. In DNA, the CDR3 is TGTGCCAGCAGCTCCCCGCCCGGCTACGAGCAGTACTTC. It translates to CASSSPPGYEQYF. The variable domain in full, with the rest retrieved from reference TRBV11-2 and TRBJ2-7, is EAGVAQSPRYKIIEKRQSVAFWCNPISGHATLYWYQQILGQGPKLLIQFQNNGVVDDSQLPKDRFSAERLKGVDSTLKIQPAKLEDSAVYLCASSSPPGYEQYFGPGTRLTVT.

The chain uses TRBV28 and TRBJ2-7; 11 positions agree with TRBD2. V dropped 6 bases and J dropped 5; count of bases not matched to a gene: 9. The CDR3 loop spans 15 amino acids. Germline values: CDR1 MDHEN, CDR2 SYDVKM. The CDR3 nucleotides read TGTGCCAGCAGAATAGCGGGAGGGCCTTCTGACGAGCAGTACTTC. It encodes CASRIAGGPSDEQYF.

The chain employs TRBV5-1 and TRBJ1-2, with D uncertain. CDR1 and CDR2 (germline): SGHRS, YFSETQ. V was cut by 6 bases and J by 0 bases, with 9 bases left in between. The CDR3 is 13 amino acids. The CDR3 sequence is CASTAGANYGYTF. The CDR3, as DNA: TGCGCCAGCACGGCAGGAGCTAACTATGGCTACACCTTC.

Only a few counts were recorded for this clone. The gene calls are TRBV5-1 and TRBJ1-2; no reliable D call. The CDR3 runs to 13 residues. Trimming shortened V by 6 bases and J by 5 bases, and 14 bases separated the two germline ends. Germline V CDR1 and CDR2: SGHRS, YFSETQ. CDR3 DNA: TGCGCCAGCACCAACGAATGGCGGTATGGCTACACCTTC. It specifies CASTNEWRYGYTF. The complete variable domain, with remaining parts taken from reference TRBV5-1 and TRBJ1-2, reads KAGVTQTPRYLIKTRGQQVTLSCSPISGHRSVSWYQQTPGQGLQFLFEYFSETQRNKGNFPGRFSGRQFSNSRSEMNVSTLELGDSALYLCASTNEWRYGYTFGSGTRLTVV.

The chain carries TRBV5-1 and TRBJ2-2; TRBD1 aligns across 8 bases. Germline CDR1 and CDR2: SGHRS and YFSETQ. This CDR3 has 15 residues. Trimming removed 4 bases from V and 3 bases from J; junction bases left unmatched: 5. CDR3 nucleotides: TGCGCCAGCAGCGACCGGGACAGGTACACCGGGGAGCTGTTTTTT. It yields the protein CASSDRDRYTGELFF.

CDR3 coding DNA: TGTGCCAGCAGCCATTCGGGGGGCGTGGGTCAGCCCCAGCATTTT. Its protein product is CASSHSGGVGQPQHF. This chain uses TRBV27 with TRBJ1-5; possibly TRBD1 for D (6 bases). The CDR3 has 15 amino acids. The germline gives CDR1 MNHEY, CDR2 SMNVEV (reference sequence). Trimming left V 6 bases short and J 6 bases short, with 18 bases between.

The chain recombines TRBV4-2 with TRBJ2-3, with 9 positions matching TRBD2. CDR1 and CDR2 from the germline V gene are LGHNA and YNFKEQ. Germline trimming cut 0 bases from V and 7 bases from J; bases unmatched to any gene: 14. The CDR3 loop spans 18 amino acids. The CDR3 sequence: CASSQEPGGAGGTNTQYF. In DNA, the CDR3 is TGTGCCAGCAGCCAAGAGCCCGGGGGAGCGGGGGGAACAAATACGCAGTATTTT.

The genes are TRBV5-1 and TRBJ2-5, with D hard to call. The germline V gene encodes CDR1 SGHRS and CDR2 YFSETQ. The CDR3 is made up of 15 amino acids. V shed 3 bases and J shed 5 bases, with 17 bases lying between them. The chain's CDR3 is CASSSDSLGQETQYF. CDR3 sequence (DNA): TGCGCCAGCAGCTCCGACTCGTTAGGCCAGGAGACCCAGTACTTC.

The chain carries TRBV5-4 and TRBJ2-3, with 9 bases that match TRBD1. Germline V gives CDR1 SGHNT, CDR2 YYREEE (reference sequence). CDR3 size: 15 residues. The V and J ends lost 3 bases and 4 bases, in that order; junction bases with no gene match: 6. In nucleotides, the CDR3 is TGTGCCAGCAGCTCCCGGGACAGGGTCGCAGATACGCAGTATTTT. It specifies CASSSRDRVADTQYF. Full variable domain (remainder filled in from reference TRBV5-4 and TRBJ2-3): ETGVTQSPTHLIKTRGQQVTLRCSSQSGHNTVSWYQQALGQGPQFIFQYYREEENGRGNFPPRFSGLQFPNYSSELNVNALELDDSALYLCASSSRDRVADTQYFGPGTRLTVL.

V gene TRBV7-9 combines with J gene TRBJ2-2; TRBD1 matches at 8 bases. In germline, CDR1 is SEHNR, CDR2 FQNEAQ (reference sequence). Trimming removed 5 bases from V and 7 bases from J; junction bases left unmatched: 12. The CDR3 runs 16 residues. The DNA of the CDR3 is TGTGCCAGCAGCACTTTCAAGACAGGGGCGGGCGGGGAGCTGTTTTTT. This translates into CASSTFKTGAGGELFF. Variable domain in full (rest from reference TRBV7-9 and TRBJ2-2): DTGVSQNPRHKITKRGQNVTFRCDPISEHNRLYWYRQTLGQGPEFLTYFQNEAQLEKSRLLSDRFSAERPKGSFSTLEIQRTEQGDSAMYLCASSTFKTGAGGELFFGEGSRLTVL.

The chain recombines TRBV7-2 with TRBJ1-1; 7 positions agree with TRBD1. Trimming cost V 4 bases and J 5 bases; bases outside gene matches: 4. Germline loops: CDR1 SGHTA, CDR2 FQGNSA. The CDR3 contains 13 residues. This CDR3 is CASSSQGSTEAFF. The CDR3 DNA reads TGTGCCAGCAGCTCACAGGGGAGTACTGAAGCTTTCTTT.

V and J are TRBV6-5 and TRBJ1-2; D uncertain. Trimming cost V 4 bases and J 0 bases, with 15 bases left between them. The CDR3 has 16 residues. In germline, CDR1 is MNHEY, CDR2 SVGAGI. This CDR3 is CASSSYRSVSNYGYTF. Written as DNA, the CDR3 is TGTGCCAGCAGTTCCTACCGGTCCGTATCTAACTATGGCTACACCTTC.

The chain carries TRBV4-3 and TRBJ1-5; the match to TRBD1 covers 7 bases. The CDR3 runs 16 residues. Germline assignment: CDR1 LGHNA and CDR2 YSLEER. V shed 0 bases and J 7 bases; nucleotides not matched to a gene: 9. CDR3 sequence (DNA): TGCGCCAGCAGCCAAGAGCGAGGAGGGGGCGTCCAGCCCCAGCATTTT. Translation: CASSQERGGGVQPQHF.

The chain uses TRBV7-9 and TRBJ2-1; tentatively, D is TRBD2 (6 bases). Deletions cut 3 bases from V and 5 bases from J, with 17 bases between. The CDR3 extends over 16 amino acids. Germline V gene lookup returns CDR1 SEHNR and CDR2 FQNEAQ (reference sequence). CDR3 amino acids: CASSLAGRSGNNEQFF. The CDR3 DNA is TGTGCCAGCAGCTTGGCGGGGCGAAGCGGCAACAATGAGCAGTTCTTC.

Concerning this clone itself: Other DNA sequences of this sample code for an identical CDR3. The gene calls are TRBV28 and TRBJ2-3, with D unresolved. Germline lookup yields CDR1 MDHEN and CDR2 SYDVKM. V was pared by 2 bases and J by 3 bases, with 0 bases between. The length of the CDR3 is 11 residues. The CDR3 loop is CASSLTDTQYF. The DNA of the CDR3 is TGTGCCAGCAGTTTAACAGATACGCAGTATTTT.

The chain employs TRBV27 and TRBJ1-2; 11 nucleotides line up with TRBD1. The V and J ends lost 5 bases and 2 bases, in that order; junction bases with no gene match: 1. This CDR3 has 14 residues. CDR1 is MNHEY, CDR2 SMNVEV, per germline (reference sequence). The CDR3 loop reads CASSGDRGNYGYTF. CDR3 DNA: TGTGCCAGCAGTGGGGACAGGGGGAACTATGGCTACACCTTC.

V usage is TRBV9 and J usage is TRBJ2-5, with 11 bases fitting TRBD2. CDR1 is SGDLS and CDR2 is YYNGEE in the germline V gene. The CDR3 runs to 16 residues. V lost 2 bases, J lost 2 bases, and 5 bases stayed unmatched. The CDR3 region is CASSVVAGGGQETQYF. CDR3 in DNA: TGTGCCAGCAGCGTTGTAGCGGGAGGGGGACAAGAGACCCAGTACTTC.